These 7 T cell receptor beta chains share one sample of origin, sequenced in a study of blood T cell repertoires in COVID-19. The table came from immunoSEQ multiplex PCR; TCRdb's copy has only in-frame clones and leaves some out. The table has about 28,000 clones, 88% seen once. Sequences were obtained from peripheral blood. The receptors originated from a human donor in a cohort sampled during active COVID-19.

In this sample, this clone is medium-sized. The J gene is TRBJ2-2, the V gene TRBV10-2; TRBD1 aligns across 8 bases. This CDR3 spans 15 amino acids. J was trimmed by 6 bases and V by 2 bases; bases with no gene match: 5. Germline V gene lookup returns CDR1 WSHSY and CDR2 SAAADI. The CDR3 DNA follows: TGCGCCAGCAGTGAGGCAGGGGGCGTCGCCGGGGAGCTGTTTTTT. Translating gives CASSEAGGVAGELFF.

This clone has only one observation. CDR3 bases: TGCGCCAGCAGCTTGGACGTGGGGGGTCGATACGAGCAGTACTTC. It yields the protein CASSLDVGGRYEQYF. V usage is TRBV5-1 and J usage is TRBJ2-7, with D possibly matching TRBD2 (6 bases). Germline loops: CDR1 SGHRS, CDR2 YFSETQ. The CDR3 covers 15 residues. With 0 bases removed from V and 4 bases from J, the gap between germline ends came to 14 bases.

The genes are TRBV13 and TRBJ1-1, with 9 bases aligning to TRBD1. After removal of 5 bases from V and 3 bases from J, the junction contained 10 bases not matched to a gene. Looked up from germline, CDR1 is PRHDT and CDR2 is FYEKMQ (reference sequence). The CDR3 is 16 residues long. The CDR3 here is CASSPPGTGPDTEAFF. CDR3 in DNA: TGTGCCAGCAGCCCCCCCGGGACAGGGCCCGACACTGAAGCTTTCTTT.

The chain is built from TRBV5-5 and TRBJ2-1, with TRBD1 identical over 9 bases. Germline CDR1 SGHKS, CDR2 YYEKEE (reference sequence). The V segment lost 4 bases and the J segment 0 bases; nucleotides outside the gene matches: 2. The CDR3 is 15 amino acids. CDR3: CASSPGQGSYNEQFF. In nucleotides, the CDR3 is TGTGCCAGCAGCCCGGGACAGGGCTCCTACAATGAGCAGTTCTTC. Drawing the rest from reference TRBV5-5 and TRBJ2-1, the complete variable domain is DAGVTQSPTHLIKTRGQQVTLRCSPISGHKSVSWYQQVLGQGPQFIFQYYEKEERGRGNFPDRFSARQFPNYSSELNVNALLLGDSALYLCASSPGQGSYNEQFFGPGTRLTVL.

J is TRBJ1-6 and V is TRBV6-6; 7 nucleotides line up with TRBD1. The J segment lost 7 bases and the V segment lost 6 bases, leaving 9 bases of the junction unmatched. The CDR3 totals 15 residues. Germline V CDR1 and CDR2: MNHNY, SVGAGI (reference sequence). CDR3 residues: CASSPPGDSNSPLHF. As DNA, the CDR3 is TGTGCCAGCAGCCCCCCGGGGGACAGCAATTCACCCCTCCACTTT.

The chain links TRBV6-6 to TRBJ2-5; 7 bases are shared with TRBD2. The germline V gene encodes CDR1 MNHNY and CDR2 SVGAGI (reference sequence). CDR3 length: 15 residues. J was trimmed by 4 bases and V by 4 bases; bases with no gene match: 9. Here the CDR3 reads CASSLIRGEGETQYF. The CDR3 DNA sequence: TGTGCCAGCAGTTTGATCCGGGGGGAAGGAGAGACCCAGTACTTC.

This chain joins TRBV6-2 or TRBV6-3 and TRBJ2-3; 7 bases are a match to TRBD2. V lost 6 bases to trimming and J lost 8 bases; unmatched junction nucleotides: 11. The germline gives CDR1 MNHEY, CDR2 SVGEGT. The CDR3 covers 14 residues. CDR3 residues: CASSQPFGRGTQYF. CDR3 DNA: TGTGCCAGCAGCCAACCCTTTGGGAGGGGTACGCAGTATTTT.